A single sample is the source of the 12 T cell receptor beta chains below, sequenced in a study of T cell responses to AZD1222 COVID-19 vaccine. Clones were read by immunoSEQ multiplex PCR, and TCRdb kept only the in-frame ones, dropping some. This sample has 85,000 to 110,000 clones, with less than 95% found just once. The material sequenced was peripheral blood, taken on day 0 of AZD1222 vaccination. The origin of the receptors is an adult in good health.

This chain joins TRBV28 and TRBJ2-7, with 9 positions matching TRBD1. The CDR3 runs to 15 residues. The V gene's germline CDR1 is MDHEN and CDR2 SYDVKM. V was pared by 6 bases and J by 2 bases, with 8 bases of the junction left unmatched. The CDR3 here is CASSTTGGYTYEQYF. The CDR3 nucleotides are TGTGCCAGCAGCACTACAGGGGGCTATACCTACGAGCAGTACTTC.

The CDR3 DNA reads TGTGCCAGCAGTTTAGGCCTAGGTCAGCCCCAGCATTTT. Its translation: CASSLGLGQPQHF. The chain has TRBV27 and TRBJ1-5, with D unclear. This CDR3 comprises 13 residues. Germline CDR1 and CDR2: MNHEY and SMNVEV (reference sequence). The V end lost 2 bases, the J end lost 6 bases, and 8 bases lay between the germline ends.

This rearrangement joins TRBV10-2 to TRBJ2-5; TRBD1 is a possible D gene (7 bases). This CDR3 is 14 amino acids long. Trimming stripped 4 bases from V and 4 bases from J, with 13 bases between. Germline CDR1 is WSHSY and CDR2 is SAAADI. CDR3 loop: CASSGRQGGETQYF. In nucleotides, the CDR3 is TGCGCCAGCAGTGGAAGGCAGGGGGGAGAGACCCAGTACTTC.

The chain uses TRBV19 and TRBJ1-4; the D is unclear. The V gene's germline CDR1 is LNHDA and CDR2 SQIVND (reference sequence). The CDR3 runs 17 residues. V shed 10 bases and J shed 2 bases, with 23 bases lying between them. The CDR3 spells CATTRPASSLTNEKLFF. The CDR3 nucleotides read TGTGCCACCACCCGTCCGGCAAGCTCTCTCACTAATGAAAAACTGTTTTTT. The full variable domain, in which reference TRBV19 and TRBJ1-4 provide the parts outside the CDR3, is DGGITQSPKYLFRKEGQNVTLSCEQNLNHDAMYWYRQDPGQGLRLIYYSQIVNDFQKGDIAEGYSVSREKKESFPLTVTSAQKNPTAFYLCATTRPASSLTNEKLFFGSGTQLSVL.

This chain links TRBV27 with TRBJ1-6; D is perhaps TRBD1 (6 bases). V lost 2 bases and J lost 2, with 13 bases in between. The CDR3 has 17 residues. Germline V gene sequence: CDR1 MNHEY, CDR2 SMNVEV (reference sequence). CDR3 sequence (DNA): TGTGCCAGCAGTTTAAGGACAGCGGGCGCCTATAATTCACCCCTCCACTTT. This translates into CASSLRTAGAYNSPLHF.

V is TRBV4-2 and J is TRBJ1-2; 9 nucleotides line up with TRBD1. Trimming removed 3 bases from V and 2 bases from J; junction bases left unmatched: 10. Germline loops: CDR1 LGHNA, CDR2 YNFKEQ. The CDR3 is made up of 17 amino acids. The CDR3 is CASSHISRGQGNYGYTF. The CDR3 nucleotides read TGTGCCAGCAGCCACATCTCCCGGGGACAGGGAAACTATGGCTACACCTTC.

V gene TRBV12-5 combines with J gene TRBJ1-5; 8 bases are shared with TRBD1. Germline CDR1 is LGHNT and CDR2 is FRNRAP. J gave up 3 bases and V 1 base, and 2 bases lay outside the gene matches. CDR3 length: 15 residues. The CDR3 DNA reads as TGTGCTAGTGGTTTGGGACAGGGGCCCAATCAGCCCCAGCATTTT. This sequence encodes CASGLGQGPNQPQHF.

This clone was seen once. The chain links TRBV11-1 to TRBJ2-7; the match to TRBD2 covers 10 bases. The CDR3 has 14 amino acids. With 5 bases clipped from V and 7 bases from J, the junction kept 8 bases outside the gene matches. Germline V CDR1 and CDR2: SGHAT, FQDESV (reference sequence). CDR3 sequence: CASSPLAGRWEQYF. The CDR3 region has the DNA TGTGCCAGCAGCCCACTAGCGGGGAGATGGGAGCAGTACTTC.

The V gene is TRBV30, the J gene TRBJ1-6; no clear D gene. CDR1 is GTSNPN and CDR2 is SVGIG in the germline V gene (reference sequence). The length of the CDR3 is 21 residues. V shed 3 bases and J shed 0 bases, with 27 bases lying between them. The CDR3 bases are TGTGCCTGGAGCCCGCCCCACCATGGAGACCTTAGGAGCTCCTATAATTCACCCCTCCACTTT. This sequence encodes CAWSPPHHGDLRSSYNSPLHF.

This chain joins TRBV11-2 and TRBJ1-2; D is unresolved. Trimming shortened V by 1 base and J by 3 bases, and 6 bases separated the two germline ends. From germline, CDR1 is SGHAT and CDR2 FQNNGV. This CDR3 has 13 residues. The CDR3 spells CASSLVWDYGYTF. Here the CDR3 DNA reads TGTGCCAGCAGCTTAGTCTGGGACTATGGCTACACCTTC.

This chain uses TRBV19 with TRBJ1-1, with D possibly TRBD1 on 6 matching bases. V dropped 3 bases and J dropped 2 bases, with 13 bases sitting between them. Germline CDR1 LNHDA, CDR2 SQIVND (reference sequence). The CDR3 is 15 residues long. CDR3 amino acids: CASSIPSGTNTEAFF. The CDR3 DNA sequence: TGTGCCAGTAGTATTCCATCAGGGACAAACACTGAAGCTTTCTTT.

The chain employs TRBV7-3 and TRBJ2-3; perhaps TRBD1 as D (6 bases). V lost 4 bases, J lost 6 bases, and 11 bases lay in between. Germline CDR1 and CDR2: SGHTA and FQGTGA. CDR3 length: 13 residues. CDR3 amino acids: CASSSTTGDTQYF. In DNA, the CDR3 is TGTGCCAGCAGCTCAACCACAGGGGATACGCAGTATTTT.